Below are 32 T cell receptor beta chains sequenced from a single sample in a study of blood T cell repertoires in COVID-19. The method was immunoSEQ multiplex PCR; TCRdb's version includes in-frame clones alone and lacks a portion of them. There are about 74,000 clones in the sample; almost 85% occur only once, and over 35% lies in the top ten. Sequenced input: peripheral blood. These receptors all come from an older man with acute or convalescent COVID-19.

The CDR3 loop reads CASSPSSGGAFDEQFF. CDR3 coding DNA: TGTGCCAGCAGCCCTTCTAGCGGGGGGGCCTTTGATGAGCAGTTCTTC. V gene TRBV14 combines with J gene TRBJ2-1, with 12 bases that match TRBD2. V shed 4 bases and J 8 bases; nucleotides not matched to a gene: 9. Germline CDR1 is SGHDN and CDR2 is FVKESK. The CDR3 length is 16 residues.

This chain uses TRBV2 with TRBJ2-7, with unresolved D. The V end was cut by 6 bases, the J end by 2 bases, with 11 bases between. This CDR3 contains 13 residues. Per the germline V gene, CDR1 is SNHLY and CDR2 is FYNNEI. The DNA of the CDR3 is TGTGCCAGCAGGCACGGTGATCCCTACGAGCAGTACTTC. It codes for CASRHGDPYEQYF.

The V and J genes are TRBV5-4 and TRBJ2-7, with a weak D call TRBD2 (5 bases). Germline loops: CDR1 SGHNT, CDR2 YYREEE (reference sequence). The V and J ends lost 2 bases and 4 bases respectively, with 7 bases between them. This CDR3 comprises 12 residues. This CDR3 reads CASSFGDYEQYF. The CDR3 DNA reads TGTGCCAGCAGCTTCGGGGATTACGAGCAGTACTTC.

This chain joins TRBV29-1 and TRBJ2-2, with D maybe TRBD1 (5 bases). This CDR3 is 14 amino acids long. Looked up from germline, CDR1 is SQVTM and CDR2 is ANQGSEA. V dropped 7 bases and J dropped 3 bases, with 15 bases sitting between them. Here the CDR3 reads CSGRRDSDTGELFF. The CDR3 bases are TGCAGCGGCCGCAGGGATTCGGACACCGGGGAGCTGTTTTTT.

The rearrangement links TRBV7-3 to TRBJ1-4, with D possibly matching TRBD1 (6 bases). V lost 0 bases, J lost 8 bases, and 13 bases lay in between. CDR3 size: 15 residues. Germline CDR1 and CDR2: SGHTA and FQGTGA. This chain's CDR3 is CASSLTGGAGEKLFF. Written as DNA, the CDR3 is TGTGCCAGCAGCTTAACTGGGGGGGCTGGAGAAAAACTGTTTTTT.

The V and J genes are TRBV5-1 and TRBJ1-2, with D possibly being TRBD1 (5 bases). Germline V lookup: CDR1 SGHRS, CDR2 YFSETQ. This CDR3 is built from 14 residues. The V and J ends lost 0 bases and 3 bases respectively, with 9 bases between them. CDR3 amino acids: CASSLAGGDYGYTF. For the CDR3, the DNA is TGCGCCAGCAGCTTGGCCGGGGGGGACTATGGCTACACCTTC.

The CDR3 loop is CASSLDASLNEQFF. The CDR3 nucleotides read TGTGCCAGCAGCTTAGACGCCAGTCTGAATGAGCAGTTCTTC. The gene calls are TRBV7-9 and TRBJ2-1; D call uncertain. The CDR3 contains 14 residues. V was trimmed by 1 base and J by 7 bases, leaving 11 bases between them. Per germline, CDR1 SEHNR and CDR2 FQNEAQ (reference sequence).

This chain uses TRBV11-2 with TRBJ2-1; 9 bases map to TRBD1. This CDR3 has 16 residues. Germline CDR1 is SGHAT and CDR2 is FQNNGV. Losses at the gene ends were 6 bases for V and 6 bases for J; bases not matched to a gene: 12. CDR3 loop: CASRLTGGTGSNEQFF. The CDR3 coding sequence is TGTGCCAGCAGGCTAACCGGCGGGACAGGGTCCAATGAGCAGTTCTTC.

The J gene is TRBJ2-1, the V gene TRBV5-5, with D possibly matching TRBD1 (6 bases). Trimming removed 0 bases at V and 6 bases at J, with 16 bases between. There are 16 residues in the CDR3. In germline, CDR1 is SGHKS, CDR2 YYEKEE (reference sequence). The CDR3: CASSLGGLALGNEQFF. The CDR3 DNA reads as TGTGCCAGCAGCTTGGGGGGGCTAGCCCTGGGCAATGAGCAGTTCTTC. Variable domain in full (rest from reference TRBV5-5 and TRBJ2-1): DAGVTQSPTHLIKTRGQQVTLRCSPISGHKSVSWYQQVLGQGPQFIFQYYEKEERGRGNFPDRFSARQFPNYSSELNVNALLLGDSALYLCASSLGGLALGNEQFFGPGTRLTVL.

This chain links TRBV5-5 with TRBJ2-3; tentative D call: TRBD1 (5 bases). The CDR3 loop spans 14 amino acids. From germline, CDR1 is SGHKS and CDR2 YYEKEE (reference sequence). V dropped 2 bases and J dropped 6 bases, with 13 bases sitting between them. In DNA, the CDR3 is TGTGCCAGCAGCTTAGGGGTTCGTTTGGATACGCAGTATTTT. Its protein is CASSLGVRLDTQYF.

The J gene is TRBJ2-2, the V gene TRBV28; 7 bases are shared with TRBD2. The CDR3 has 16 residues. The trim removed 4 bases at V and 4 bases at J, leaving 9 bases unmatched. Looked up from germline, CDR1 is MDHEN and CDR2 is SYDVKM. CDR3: CASSSPGASGTGELFF. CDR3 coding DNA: TGTGCCAGCAGTTCCCCCGGGGCTAGCGGCACCGGGGAGCTGTTTTTT. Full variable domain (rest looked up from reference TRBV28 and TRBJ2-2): DVKVTQSSRYLVKRTGEKVFLECVQDMDHENMFWYRQDPGLGLRLIYFSYDVKMKEKGDIPEGYSVSREKKERFSLILESASTNQTSMYLCASSSPGASGTGELFFGEGSRLTVL.

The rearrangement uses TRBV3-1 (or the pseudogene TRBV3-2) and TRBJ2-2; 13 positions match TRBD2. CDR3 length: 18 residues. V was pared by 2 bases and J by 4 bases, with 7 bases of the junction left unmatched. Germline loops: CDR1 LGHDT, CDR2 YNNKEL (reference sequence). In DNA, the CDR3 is TGTGCCAGCAGCCAAAAAACTAGCGGGGGGGTCAGCACCGGGGAGCTGTTTTTT. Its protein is CASSQKTSGGVSTGELFF.

CDR3 sequence (DNA): TGTGCCAGCAGCCTTAGCAGAGGGAGCTACGAGCAGTACTTC. It specifies CASSLSRGSYEQYF. The gene calls are TRBV4-2 and TRBJ2-7, with a tentative D call TRBD2 (5 bases). The germline gives CDR1 LGHNA, CDR2 YNFKEQ. The CDR3 spans 14 residues. Trimming took off 4 bases at V and 3 bases at J, with 13 bases between the two ends.

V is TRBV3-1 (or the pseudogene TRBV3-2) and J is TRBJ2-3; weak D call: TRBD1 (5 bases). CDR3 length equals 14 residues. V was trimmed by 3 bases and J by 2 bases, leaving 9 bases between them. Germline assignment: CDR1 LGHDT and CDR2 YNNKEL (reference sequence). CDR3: CASSQRQHTDTQYF. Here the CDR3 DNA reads TGTGCCAGCAGCCAGCGACAGCACACAGATACGCAGTATTTT.

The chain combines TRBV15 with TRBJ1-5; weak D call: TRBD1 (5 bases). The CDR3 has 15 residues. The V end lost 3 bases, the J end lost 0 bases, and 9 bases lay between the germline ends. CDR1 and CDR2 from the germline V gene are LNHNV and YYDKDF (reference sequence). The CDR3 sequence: CATSRGDSSNQPQHF. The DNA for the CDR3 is TGTGCCACCAGCAGGGGCGACAGTAGCAATCAGCCCCAGCATTTT.

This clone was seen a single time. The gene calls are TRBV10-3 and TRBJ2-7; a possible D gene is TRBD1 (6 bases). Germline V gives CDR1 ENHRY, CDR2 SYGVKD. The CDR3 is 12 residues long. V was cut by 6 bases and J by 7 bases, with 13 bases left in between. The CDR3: CAIRGTDREQYF. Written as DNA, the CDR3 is TGTGCCATCAGGGGAACCGACAGGGAGCAGTACTTC.

The CDR3 coding sequence is TGTGCCAGCCAAGACAGGGGCTCCTACGAGCAGTACTTC. It codes for CASQDRGSYEQYF. The J gene is TRBJ2-7, the V gene TRBV7-2; TRBD1 matches at 8 bases. Per germline, CDR1 SGHTA and CDR2 FQGNSA. J was trimmed by 0 bases and V by 8 bases; bases with no gene match: 3. CDR3 length: 13 residues. The full variable domain, its missing parts supplied by reference TRBV7-2 and TRBJ2-7, is GAGVSQSPSNKVTEKGKDVELRCDPISGHTALYWYRQSLGQGLEFLIYFQGNSAPDKSGLPSDRFSAERTGGSVSTLTIQRTQQEDSAVYLCASQDRGSYEQYFGPGTRLTVT.

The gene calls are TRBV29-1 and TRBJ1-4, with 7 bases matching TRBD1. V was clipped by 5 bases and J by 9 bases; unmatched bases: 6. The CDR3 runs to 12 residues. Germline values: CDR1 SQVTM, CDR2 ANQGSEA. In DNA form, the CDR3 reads TGCAGCGTTCGACAGGGTCCTAAAAAACTGTTTTTT. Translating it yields CSVRQGPKKLFF.

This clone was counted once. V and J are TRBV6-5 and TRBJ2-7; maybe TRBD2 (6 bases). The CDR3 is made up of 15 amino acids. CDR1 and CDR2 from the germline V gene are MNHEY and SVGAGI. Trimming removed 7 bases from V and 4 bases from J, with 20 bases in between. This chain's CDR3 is CASTRRRGGGYEQYF. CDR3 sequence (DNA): TGTGCCAGCACCCGCAGGAGGGGTGGGGGATACGAGCAGTACTTC.

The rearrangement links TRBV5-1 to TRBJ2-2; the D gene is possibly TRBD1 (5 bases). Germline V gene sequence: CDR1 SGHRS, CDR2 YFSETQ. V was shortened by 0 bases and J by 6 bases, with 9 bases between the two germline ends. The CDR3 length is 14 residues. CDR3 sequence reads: CASSLVLGPGELFF. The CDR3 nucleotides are TGCGCCAGCAGCTTGGTTTTGGGGCCCGGGGAGCTGTTTTTT. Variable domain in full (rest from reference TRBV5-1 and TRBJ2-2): KAGVTQTPRYLIKTRGQQVTLSCSPISGHRSVSWYQQTPGQGLQFLFEYFSETQRNKGNFPGRFSGRQFSNSRSEMNVSTLELGDSALYLCASSLVLGPGELFFGEGSRLTVL.

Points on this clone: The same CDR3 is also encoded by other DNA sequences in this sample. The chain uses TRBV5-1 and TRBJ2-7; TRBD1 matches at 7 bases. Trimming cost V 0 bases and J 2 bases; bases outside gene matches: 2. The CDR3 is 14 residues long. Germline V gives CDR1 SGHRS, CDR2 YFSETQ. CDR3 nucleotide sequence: TGCGCCAGCAGCTTGGTGCAGGGGGCCTACGAGCAGTACTTC. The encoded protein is CASSLVQGAYEQYF.

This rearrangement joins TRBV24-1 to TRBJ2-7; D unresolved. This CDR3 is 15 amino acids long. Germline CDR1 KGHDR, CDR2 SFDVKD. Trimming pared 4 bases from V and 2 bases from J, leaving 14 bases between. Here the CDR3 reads CATSDPTESTYEQYF. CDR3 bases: TGTGCCACCAGTGACCCGACGGAGTCAACCTACGAGCAGTACTTC.

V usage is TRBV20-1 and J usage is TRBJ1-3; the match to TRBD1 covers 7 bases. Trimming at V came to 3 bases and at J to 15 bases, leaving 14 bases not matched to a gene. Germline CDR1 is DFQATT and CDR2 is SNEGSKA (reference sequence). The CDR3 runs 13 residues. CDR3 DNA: TGCAGTGCTAGTGAGACAGGGACCTCGATGGGATATTTT. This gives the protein CSASETGTSMGYF.

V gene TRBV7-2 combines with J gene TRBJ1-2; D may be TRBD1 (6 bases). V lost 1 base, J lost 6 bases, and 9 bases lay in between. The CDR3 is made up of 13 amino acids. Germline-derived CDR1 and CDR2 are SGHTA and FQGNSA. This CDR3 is CASSLVAGDGYTF. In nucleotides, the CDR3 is TGTGCCAGCAGCTTAGTGGCAGGGGATGGCTACACCTTC. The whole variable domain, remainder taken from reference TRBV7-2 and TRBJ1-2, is GAGVSQSPSNKVTEKGKDVELRCDPISGHTALYWYRQSLGQGLEFLIYFQGNSAPDKSGLPSDRFSAERTGGSVSTLTIQRTQQEDSAVYLCASSLVAGDGYTFGSGTRLTVV.

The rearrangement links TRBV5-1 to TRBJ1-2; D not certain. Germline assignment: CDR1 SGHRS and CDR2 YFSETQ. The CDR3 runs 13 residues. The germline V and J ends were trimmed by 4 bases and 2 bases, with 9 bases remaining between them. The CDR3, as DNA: TGCGCCAGCAGCGTCACACCAAACTATGGCTACACCTTC. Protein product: CASSVTPNYGYTF.

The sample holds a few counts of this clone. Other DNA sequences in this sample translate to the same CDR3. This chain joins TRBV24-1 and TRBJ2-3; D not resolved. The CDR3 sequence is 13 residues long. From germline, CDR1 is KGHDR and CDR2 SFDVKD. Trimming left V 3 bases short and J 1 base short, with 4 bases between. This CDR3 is CATSDPGTDTQYF. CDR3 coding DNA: TGTGCCACCAGTGATCCCGGCACAGATACGCAGTATTTT.

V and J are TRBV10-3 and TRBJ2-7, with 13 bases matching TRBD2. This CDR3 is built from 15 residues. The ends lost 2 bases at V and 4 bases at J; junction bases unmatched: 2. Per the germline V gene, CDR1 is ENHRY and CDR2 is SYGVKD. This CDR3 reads CAISEGTSGEYEQYF. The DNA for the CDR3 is TGTGCCATCAGTGAGGGGACTAGCGGGGAGTACGAGCAGTACTTC.

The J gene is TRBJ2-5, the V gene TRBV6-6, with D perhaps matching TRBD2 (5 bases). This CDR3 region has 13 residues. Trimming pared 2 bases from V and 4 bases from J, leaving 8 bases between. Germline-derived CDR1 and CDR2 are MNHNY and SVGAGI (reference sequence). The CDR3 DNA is TGTGCCAGCAGTTACCGGGGTGCAGAGACCCAGTACTTC. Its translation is CASSYRGAETQYF.

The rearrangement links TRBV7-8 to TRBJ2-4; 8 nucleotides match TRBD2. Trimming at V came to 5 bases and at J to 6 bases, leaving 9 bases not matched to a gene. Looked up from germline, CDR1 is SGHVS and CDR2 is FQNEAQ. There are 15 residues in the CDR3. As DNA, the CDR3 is TGTGCCAGCAGCCCTGCCGGGAGGGCTGGAAACATTCAGTACTTC. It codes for CASSPAGRAGNIQYF.

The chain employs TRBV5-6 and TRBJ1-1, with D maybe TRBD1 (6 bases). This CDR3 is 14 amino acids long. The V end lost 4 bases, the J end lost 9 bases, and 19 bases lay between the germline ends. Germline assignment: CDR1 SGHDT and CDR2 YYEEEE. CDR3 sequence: CASSTGWGPAQAFF. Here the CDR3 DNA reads TGTGCCAGCAGCACGGGGTGGGGGCCCGCCCAAGCTTTCTTT.

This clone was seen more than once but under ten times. CDR3 amino acids: CSVEVGSKLFF. Here the CDR3 DNA reads TGCAGCGTTGAAGTCGGTAGCAAACTGTTTTTT. This rearrangement joins TRBV29-1 to TRBJ1-4; D remains ambiguous. Trimming pared 1 base from V and 11 bases from J, leaving 8 bases between. The CDR3 is 11 residues long. Germline CDR1 is SQVTM and CDR2 is ANQGSEA.

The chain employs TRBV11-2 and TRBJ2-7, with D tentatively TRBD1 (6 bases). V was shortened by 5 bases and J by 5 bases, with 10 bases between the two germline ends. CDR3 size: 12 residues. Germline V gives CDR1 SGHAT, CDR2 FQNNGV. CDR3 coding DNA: TGTGCCAGCAGCGCCGGACAGAACGAGCAGTACTTC. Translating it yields CASSAGQNEQYF.